The rows below give T cell receptor beta chains drawn from one sample of a study of blood T cell repertoires in COVID-19. The protocol was immunoSEQ multiplex PCR, while the TCRdb copy is restricted to in-frame clones and leaves out a portion. The sample contains 200,000 to 300,000 clones, roughly four fifths of which appear only once. The sequencing sample was made of PBMCs or T cells enriched from blood (not recorded which). Receptor source: a woman aged 40-49 years who had been exposed to COVID-19. CDR3s include the opening cysteine and the closing phenylalanine or tryptophan. D genes are given only for firm matches. The size of a clone is reported for some rows only, either as once, few or many, or as a class for expanded clones.

v_call	d_call	clone_size	j_call	cdr3_nt	cdr3_aa
TRBV5-6	TRBD1	-	TRBJ1-3	TGTGCCAGCAGCTTGCAAGGGGGCGGAAACACCATATATTTT	CASSLQGGGNTIYF
TRBV15	TRBD2	-	TRBJ2-1	TGTGCCACCAGCAGGGGACTAGCGGGTTCCTCCTACAATGAGCAGTTCTTC	CATSRGLAGSSYNEQFF
TRBV5-1	TRBD1	once	TRBJ1-1	TGCGCCAGCAGCTCGACAGGGATGGGGAACACTGAAGCTTTCTTT	CASSSTGMGNTEAFF
TRBV5-5	-	-	TRBJ1-5	TGTGCCAGCAGCTTTGAGGGAAATAGCAATCAGCCCCAGCATTTT	CASSFEGNSNQPQHF
TRBV7-6	TRBD1	-	TRBJ1-1	TGTGCCAGCAGCCGGACAGGAACTGAAGCTTTCTTT	CASSRTGTEAFF
TRBV28	-	-	TRBJ1-1	TGTGCCAGCAGTTTTGGGTCCCAGGGGCCCGTGAACACTGAAGCTTTCTTT	CASSFGSQGPVNTEAFF
TRBV7-2	TRBD1	-	TRBJ1-6	TGTGCCAGCAGCTCCGAGTCGGGACAGGATTTCTCCTATAATTCACCCCTCCACTTT	CASSSESGQDFSYNSPLHF
TRBV19	-	-	TRBJ2-2	TGTGCCAGTAGTATTAGGGGCGGGGCGCCCCTGAACACCGGGGAGCTGTTTTTT	CASSIRGGAPLNTGELFF
TRBV15	-	few	TRBJ2-2	TGTGCCACCAGCAGAGTAGGACAGACCGGGGAGCTGTTTTTT	CATSRVGQTGELFF
TRBV5-6	-	-	TRBJ1-4	TGTGCCAGCAGCCAGTGGACAGTGGATGAAAAACTGTTTTTT	CASSQWTVDEKLFF
TRBV7-2	-	-	TRBJ2-3	TGTGCCAGCAGCCTAAAAAACCAAGATACGCAGTATTTT	CASSLKNQDTQYF
TRBV27	TRBD1	-	TRBJ1-2	TGTGCCAGCCGGACAGGGGGAGAAGGGTATGGCTACACCTTC	CASRTGGEGYGYTF
TRBV14	-	-	TRBJ2-1	TGTGCCAGCAGCCAAGAGATAGCAGTCCCCTACAATGAGCAGTTCTTC	CASSQEIAVPYNEQFF
TRBV28	TRBD1	-	TRBJ2-2	TGTGCCAGCAGTTCCGGGACAGGGGGAAATAGAGGCGGGGAGCTGTTTTTT	CASSSGTGGNRGGELFF
TRBV28	-	-	TRBJ1-1	TGTGCCAGCAGTTTATTTACGGGCGGGGGCGCAGGGACTTTCTTT	CASSLFTGGGAGTFF
TRBV19	-	-	TRBJ1-2	TGTGCCAGTAGTCCCACGCAGGGGCTAAGCTATGGCTACACCTTC	CASSPTQGLSYGYTF
TRBV9	-	-	TRBJ2-1	TGTGCCAGCAGCGTAGGGAGCGTCGACAATGAGCAGTTCTTC	CASSVGSVDNEQFF
TRBV2	-	-	TRBJ1-4	TGTGCCAGCAGTGTGGTGGCCGAAAAACTGTTTTTT	CASSVVAEKLFF
TRBV5-6	-	-	TRBJ2-7	TGTGCCAGCAGTAATGGGCTGGGAGGACCCTACGAGCAGTACTTC	CASSNGLGGPYEQYF
TRBV28	TRBD2	-	TRBJ2-7	TGTGCCAGCAGTGGTTTTAGCGGGGGGGTCAACGAGCAGTACTTC	CASSGFSGGVNEQYF
TRBV28	-	-	TRBJ1-2	TGTGCCAGCAGTTTAAGTCTCGAACAGTCTAACTATGGCTACACCTTC	CASSLSLEQSNYGYTF
TRBV7-2	TRBD1	-	TRBJ1-1	TGTGCCAGCAGCTTTAAACAGGGGGCGAGCACTGAAGCTTTCTTT	CASSFKQGASTEAFF
TRBV6-6	TRBD1	-	TRBJ2-7	TGTGCCAGCAGTTACGGGACAGGGGAGGGATCCTACGAGCAGTACTTC	CASSYGTGEGSYEQYF
TRBV28	-	-	TRBJ2-3	TGTGCCAGCAGACAGGGAAGGAACACAGATACGCAGTATTTT	CASRQGRNTDTQYF
TRBV14	TRBD1	-	TRBJ1-4	TGTGCCAGCAGCCAAGTAATGGACAGGGCAACTAATGAAAAACTGTTTTTT	CASSQVMDRATNEKLFF
TRBV18	TRBD2	-	TRBJ2-4	TGTGCCAGCTCACAGACTAGCGGGGGGGCGATAGCCAAAAACATTCAGTACTTC	CASSQTSGGAIAKNIQYF
TRBV5-6	-	-	TRBJ1-2	TGTGCCAGCAGCTCTCCCGGGATAACGAACTATGGCTACACCTTC	CASSSPGITNYGYTF
TRBV7-9	-	once	TRBJ2-7	TGTGCCAGCAGCTTCCACGAGTCCCAGCAGTACTTC	CASSFHESQQYF
TRBV23-1	TRBD1	-	TRBJ2-5	TGCGCCAGCAGCCCCGAAGACAGGGGGGGCCAAGAGACCCAGTACTTC	CASSPEDRGGQETQYF
TRBV27	-	-	TRBJ1-1	TGTGCCAGCAGTTTACTGGGCCCGGTGAACACTGAAGCTTTCTTT	CASSLLGPVNTEAFF
TRBV4-3	TRBD1	once	TRBJ1-2	TGCGCCAGCAGCCGGAATCCCGGGACAGTCGCAAATGGCTACACCTTC	CASSRNPGTVANGYTF
TRBV7-6	TRBD1	-	TRBJ1-1	TGTGCCAGCACCCGAGGGAGAGGGACAGTTCATGAAGCTTTCTTT	CASTRGRGTVHEAFF
TRBV2	-	-	TRBJ1-1	TGTGCCAGCAGTGCCACAGGGAACACTGAAGCTTTCTTT	CASSATGNTEAFF
TRBV3-1/TRBV3-2	-	many	TRBJ2-7	TGTGCCAGCAGCCAACAGGGGAACGCCTACGAGCAGTACTTC	CASSQQGNAYEQYF
TRBV19	-	-	TRBJ2-7	TGTGCCAGTAGTATTTCCCCAGGGCTTAACTACGAGCAGTACTTC	CASSISPGLNYEQYF
TRBV5-6	-	-	TRBJ2-3	TGTGCCAGCATCCAAATTCAGGGGCCGCTCGATACGCAGTATTTT	CASIQIQGPLDTQYF
TRBV11-3	-	many	TRBJ2-2	TGTGCCAGCAGCCGGTCCGTGCAGGAGGAGCTGTTTTTT	CASSRSVQEELFF